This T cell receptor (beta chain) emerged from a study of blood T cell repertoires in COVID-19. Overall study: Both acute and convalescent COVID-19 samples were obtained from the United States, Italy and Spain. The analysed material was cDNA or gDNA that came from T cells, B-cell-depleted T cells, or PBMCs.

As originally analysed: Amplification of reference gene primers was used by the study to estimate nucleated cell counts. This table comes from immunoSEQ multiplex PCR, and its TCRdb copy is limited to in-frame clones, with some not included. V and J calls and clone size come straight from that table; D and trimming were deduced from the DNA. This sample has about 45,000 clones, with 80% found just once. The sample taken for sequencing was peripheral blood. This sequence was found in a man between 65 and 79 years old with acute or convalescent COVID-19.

The CDR3 region is CAISESSIAGMGIYEQYF. The CDR3 DNA is TGTGCCATCAGTGAGTCTTCTATAGCGGGGATGGGGATCTACGAGCAGTACTTC. V gene TRBV10-3 combines with J gene TRBJ2-7; TRBD2 matches at 8 bases. This CDR3 is 18 amino acids long. Germline loops: CDR1 ENHRY, CDR2 SYGVKD. The junction had 13 bases not matched to a gene; V was cut back by 0 bases and J by 3 bases.